Shown below are 17 T cell receptor beta chains from a single sample sequenced in a study of blood T cells in healthy people across ages. It was with a sample-barcoded 5' primer and a J-beta primer mix that a second PCR of roughly 7 to 11 cycles was run. TCRdb independently ran MiXCR on the 5' RACE reads; one entry per CDR3 protein. There are approximately 960,000 distinct CDR3 sequences in the sample; around 29% occur only once, and roughly 10% lies in the top ten. These data were also reused for a study on T cells of mothers and their children.

The sample taken for sequencing was blood. The receptors were gathered from a woman in her 40s in good health.

V gene TRBV6-6 combines with J gene TRBJ1-4, with D possibly being TRBD1 (5 bases). The CDR3 sequence is 16 residues long. V lost 4 bases and J 8 bases, leaving 20 bases between the germline ends. Germline CDR1 and CDR2: MNHNY and SVGAGI (reference sequence). The CDR3 nucleotides read TGTGCCAGCAGTTCCCGGACATTTTCAGAGGGAGAAAAACTGTTTTTT. As protein: CASSSRTFSEGEKLFF.

This clonotype was counted many times. This chain connects TRBV28 to TRBJ1-1; 7 bases line up with TRBD1. The CDR3 loop spans 15 amino acids. The V and J ends lost 4 bases and 8 bases, in that order; junction bases with no gene match: 13. Germline lookup yields CDR1 MDHEN and CDR2 SYDVKM. The CDR3 reads CASSSPRGGGQEAFF. The CDR3 DNA reads TGTGCCAGCAGTTCCCCACGGGGAGGGGGCCAAGAAGCTTTCTTT.

To note about this clonotype: This may stem from a read error, because a much larger clone lies one nucleotide away. The chain carries TRBV12-3 or TRBV12-4 and TRBJ1-6; 7 bases map to TRBD1. This CDR3 has 15 residues. For the CDR3, the DNA is TGTGCCAGCAGTCTCTCAGGGGGTATCGAATCACCCCCCCACTTT. This codes for CASSLSGGIESPPHF.

This clonotype was detected only a few times. The CDR3 DNA follows: TGTGCCAGCAGTGAAGGGGTGCGCGGCGAGCAGTACTTC. Translating it yields CASSEGVRGEQYF. The rearrangement uses TRBV6-1 and TRBJ2-7; D unclear. The germline V gene encodes CDR1 MNHNS and CDR2 SASEGT. There are 13 residues in the CDR3. Trimming took off 1 base at V and 6 bases at J, with 10 bases between the two ends.

Points on this clonotype: Possible read error: a much larger clone is one base away. V usage is TRBV28 and J usage is TRBJ2-7, with D maybe TRBD1 (6 bases). The CDR3 sequence is 14 residues long. The germline V gene encodes CDR1 MDHEN and CDR2 SYDVKM. Trimming left V 8 bases short and J 1 base short, with 15 bases between. CDR3 in DNA: TGTGCCAGCGGCGCCGAGACAGGATCCTACGAGCAGTACTTC. Protein: CASGAETGSYEQYF.

In this sample, this clonotype turned up a few times. The chain is built from TRBV3-1 and TRBJ2-5, with D perhaps matching TRBD2 (5 bases). V lost 1 base to trimming and J lost 4 bases, with 13 bases between them. The length of the CDR3 is 15 residues. The V gene's germline CDR1 is LGHDT and CDR2 YNNKEL (reference sequence). DNA of the CDR3: TGTGCCAGCAGCCAAGGCCAACAAGGGAGAGAGACCCAGTACTTC. It encodes CASSQGQQGRETQYF.

On this clonotype itself: This may arise from a read error, as a much more abundant clone is one base away. V and J are TRBV19 and TRBJ2-5; D unclear. The better agreement between TRBJ2-7 and the DNA end casts doubt on the J call. The length of the CDR3 is 13 residues. Germline V gene sequence: CDR1 LNHDA, CDR2 SQIVND (reference sequence). The CDR3 DNA follows: TGTGCCAGTAGTATTTCATTGATGGACGAGCAGTACTTC. Encoded protein: CASSISLMDEQYF.

This chain links TRBV7-9 with TRBJ2-2; 8 bases line up with TRBD1. CDR3 length: 17 residues. Germline V CDR1 and CDR2: SEHNR, FQNEAQ (reference sequence). With V trimmed by 5 bases and J by 5 bases, 13 bases remained unmatched. CDR3 in amino acids: CASSPGQGVWGTGELFF. The CDR3 DNA follows: TGTGCCAGCAGCCCCGGACAGGGCGTTTGGGGGACCGGGGAGCTGTTTTTT.

This sequence joins TRBV18 and TRBJ1-1; possible D gene TRBD1, 5 bases. V was trimmed by 2 bases and J by 1 base, leaving 14 bases between them. Germline lookup yields CDR1 KGHSH and CDR2 LQKENI. This CDR3 spans 16 amino acids. The CDR3 region is CASSPTVKGPNTEAFF. The CDR3 nucleotides are TGTGCCAGCTCACCAACCGTTAAGGGACCGAACACTGAAGCTTTCTTT.

The V and J genes are TRBV12-3 or TRBV12-4 and TRBJ2-3, with 13 bases matching TRBD2. Germline trimming cut 6 bases from V and 4 bases from J; bases unmatched to any gene: 4. This CDR3 is built from 15 residues. CDR3: CASRPTSGGPDTQYF. The CDR3 region has the DNA TGTGCCAGCAGGCCGACTAGCGGGGGGCCAGATACGCAGTATTTT.

This clonotype was seen more than once but under ten times. The chain combines TRBV5-1 with TRBJ2-1; 9 bases fit TRBD1. CDR1 SGHRS and CDR2 YFSETQ come from the germline V gene. V was clipped by 4 bases and J by 4 bases; unmatched bases: 3. The CDR3 contains 14 residues. CDR3 in DNA: TGCGCCAGCAGCAACGGACAGGGGTACAATGAGCAGTTCTTC. This translates into CASSNGQGYNEQFF.

This clonotype was found many times. One junction end disagrees with the germline gene, perhaps due to a read error. This sequence joins TRBV7-7 and TRBJ2-5; D gene ambiguous. The germline gives CDR1 SSHAT, CDR2 FNYEAQ (reference sequence). The CDR3 consists of 14 residues. CDR3: CASSLSVRQETQYF. The CDR3 coding sequence is TGTGCTAGCAGCTTATCAGTCCGTCAAGAGACCCAGTACTTC.

The gene calls are TRBV28 and TRBJ1-4; TRBD1 might be the D (5 bases). Germline lookup yields CDR1 MDHEN and CDR2 SYDVKM. V lost 6 bases and J 8 bases, leaving 16 bases between the germline ends. This CDR3 is 14 amino acids long. CDR3 DNA: TGTGCCAGCAGCTCCGGGGCAGGGCGCGAAAAACTGTTTTTT. Encoded protein: CASSSGAGREKLFF.

The genes are TRBV4-1 and TRBJ2-7; 9 positions match TRBD1. Germline CDR1 is MGHRA and CDR2 is YSYEKL. The length of the CDR3 is 16 residues. V was clipped by 3 bases and J by 3 bases; unmatched bases: 9. The CDR3 nucleotides read TGCGCCAGCAGCCAGGGGGGACAGGGACTGGTCTACGAGCAGTACTTC. Translating gives CASSQGGQGLVYEQYF.

This clonotype was recorded at least ten times. One base away lies a much larger clone, so this may be a sequencing read error. V usage is TRBV11-2 and J usage is TRBJ2-4, with D maybe TRBD1 (6 bases). The CDR3 is made up of 16 amino acids. Per the germline V gene, CDR1 is SGHAT and CDR2 is FQNNGV. The germline V and J ends were trimmed by 2 bases and 13 bases, with 24 bases remaining between them. CDR3 nucleotides: TGTGCCAGCAGCTTATTCCTGGGTCAGGGGAGCAATGAGCAGTACTTC. This encodes CASSLFLGQGSNEQYF.

Many counts were recorded for this clonotype. V usage is TRBV6-6 and J usage is TRBJ2-7; D is unresolved. V lost 6 bases and J lost 5, with 11 bases in between. CDR1 and CDR2 from the germline V gene are MNHNY and SVGAGI (reference sequence). This CDR3 has 12 residues. The CDR3 coding sequence is TGTGCCAGCAGCCCGTCAATAAACGAGCAGTACTTC. It specifies CASSPSINEQYF.

This clonotype was seen once. V usage is TRBV6-2 or TRBV6-3 and J usage is TRBJ1-5; D unresolved. V lost 2 bases and J lost 7, with 9 bases in between. Per germline, CDR1 MNHEY and CDR2 SVGEGT. The CDR3 spans 13 residues. The CDR3, as DNA: TGTGCCAGCAGTTACATAGGGTGGCAGCCCCAGCATTTT. It encodes CASSYIGWQPQHF.